The entry below describes one TCR beta chain. Its target antigen remains unknown. Base qualities are missing; no much larger clone stands one base away. The data stem from a study of cytomegalovirus exposure and HLA in healthy donors (dated by TCRdb to about 2017). For context, the study as a whole: According to an earlier analysis of 587 of the donors, roughly 180 million T cells yielded 120 million or so unique TCR beta sequences and about 280 Gb of sequence data. Rather than drawing on any new phenotypic data, the later analysis identified candidate immune exposures from TCR beta sequences and the way those sequences occurred across donors. The study profiled the T cell repertoires of hundreds of subjects by immunosequencing and related them to cytomegalovirus serostatus. In a later genetic analysis, genome-wide SNP genotypes for about three fifths of the roughly 670 donors were used, and that subset was treated as a discovery cohort. Among the roughly 400 genotyped donors, about 83% belonged to the genetic ancestry cluster associated with self-reported Caucasian donors. To study patterns of TCR occurrence, a later analysis re-analyzed previously published TCR beta repertoires from hundreds of donors and added high-resolution HLA genotyping. To predict cytomegalovirus infection status, the study brought together high-throughput TCR immunosequencing, statistical association of individual TCRs with disease status, and machine learning. The study aimed to test whether cataloging public T cell receptors could reveal signatures of past pathogen exposure. Class I and class II HLA loci were covered by the typing at four-digit resolution. A separate validation cohort of some 130 different subjects was used in addition to the approximately 640-subject first cohort. All discovery cohort repertoires had been generated on a single sequencing platform. Because of strong linkage in the cohort, roughly five DR-DQ haplotypes were treated as single units for association and clustering. To decide whether each TCR beta V gene segment behaved as functional or pseudogenic, an earlier analysis of approximately 600 of the donors relied on high-throughput TCR beta sequencing. The number of donors typed differed by locus, with 629-630 for A, B, C, DRB1 and DQB1, about 500 for DQA1, 600 to 610 for DPA1, and about 450 for DPB1. An early release covering 550 to 700 HLA-typed donors comprised roughly 300 gigabases of sequencing data and approximately 80 million unique TCR sequences. Among 398 genotyped donors of the cohort, an average of around 250,000 unique TCR beta nucleotide sequences was sequenced per donor, of which 15% to 20% were non-productive. Donor age, sex, ethnicity and CMV serostatus were collected together with the repertoire data. What the work shows at the level of the full study, not this receptor alone: For the cohort, immune exposure information was limited to CMV serostatus. According to a later analysis, most CMV-associated TCR beta chains appeared to be HLA-restricted, and the HLA associations seemed to be driven largely by CMV exposure. Most TCR sequences were observed very rarely across donors, whereas some public TCRs were present in many individuals. In a later genetic analysis, a missense DCLRE1C variant was associated with V-gene and J-gene trimming of TCR beta chains, and the association was replicated in an independent cohort. Sequencing depth was assumed to be roughly uniform across donors in the presence/absence analyses, though that assumption may not hold. The sequencing pipeline was judged likely to have produced a cluster of highly shared sequence variants as a technical artifact. Only TCR beta chains were sequenced in this cohort, and the absence of alpha or paired-chain data limited detectable features. The study listed around 160 TCR beta chains as associated with cytomegalovirus. Compared with the roughly 700-donor mean, donors in an Asian-associated ancestry cluster had fewer N-insertions in productive TCRs, according to a later genetic analysis. The classifier was reported to diagnose cytomegalovirus status with high specificity and sensitivity in both the original and validation cohorts. Specific HLA alleles were associated with around 18,000 TCR beta sequences at a false discovery rate of 0.05 in a later analysis. Because counts were too low, 15 to 20 rarely observed V segments, including chromosome 9 orphons, were excluded from the earlier analysis of roughly 580 of the donors. A further reported finding was that TCR beta sequences accurately predicted the HLA-A and HLA-B alleles for most subjects in the first cohort. Some IMGT-functional V segments, including TRBV6-2 and TRBV6-3, could not be told apart with the 87-base-pair reads, so those segments were excluded. HLA typing was unavailable for some donors at each locus, so association tests used only the typed subset. A later analysis reported that several top co-occurrence clusters appeared linked to parvovirus B19, influenza, CMV and Epstein-Barr virus. In a later analysis, the rate of TCR association differed among HLA loci, with DRB1 alleles having the most associated TCRs and HLA-C alleles having the fewest. Strong co-occurrence of HLA alleles, especially DR and DQ, made assigning TCR associations to individual alleles difficult. In vitro tests confirmed that a few of the cytomegalovirus-associated TCR beta chains recognize cytomegalovirus antigens. In an earlier analysis of about 600 of the donors, most TCR beta V segments appeared in productive rearrangements about 90% or about 30% of the time, broadly matching IMGT annotations. It was suggested by the authors that the approach could potentially be generalized to other disease states and immunological phenotypes. Compared with equally common non-associated chains, HLA-associated TCR beta chains in a later analysis were more clonally expanded and had lower generation probabilities. Linkage disequilibrium might explain the correlated functional status among segregating V segments, but an unknown experimental factor could not be excluded.

Libraries were prepared through the immunoSEQ multiplex PCR assay. For the multiplex PCR, a mixture combining 60 forward primers for TCR Vbeta segments and 13 reverse primers for TCR Jbeta segments was used. A multiplex PCR assay on genomic DNA amplified the CDR3 region of rearranged TCR beta genes. The amplified TCR beta libraries were sequenced on the Illumina HiSeq System as 87-base-pair reads. On the study's bioinformatics: In a later analysis, approximately 74 million unique TCR beta chains were counted across the approximately 620 repertoires, and roughly 10 million of these chains were shared by at least two donors. Raw reads were error-corrected and collapsed into unique sequences with a nearest-neighbor algorithm that merged closely related sequences to remove PCR and sequencing errors. To assign V, D and J gene segments, CDR3 sequences were aligned to IMGT reference sequences. For a sequence to be retained, at least a six-nucleotide match to both a V gene segment and a J gene segment was required. A rearrangement was called productive if the CDR3 had no stop codons and remained in frame with V and J, and every other rearrangement was called non-productive. CDR3 was defined by IMGT convention, running from the second conserved V-encoded cysteine to the conserved J-encoded phenylalanine. In an earlier analysis of more than 550 of the donors, sequences lacking an unambiguous match to a single V gene segment were excluded. In an earlier analysis of some 590 of the donors, a V segment was called functional when productive rearrangements were above 56.7%, and segregating when the standard deviation between donors exceeded 5%. A statistical classification framework was built to diagnose cytomegalovirus status from the catalog of TCR beta chain sequences. V and J gene assignment, in a later analysis, came from comparing TCR nucleotide sequences with IMGT/GENE-DB human TR gene sequences. A later analysis assigned CDR3 sequences and most-parsimonious VDJ recombination scenarios with the TCRdist pipeline. In a later analysis, every TCR beta chain was defined by the combination of its CDR3 amino acid sequence and its V-gene family, and reads without a unique V-gene family were dropped. In a later analysis, 500 to 700 highly shared, low-generation-probability nucleotide sequences were removed to address suspected cross-contamination and a sequencing artifact. For each public chain, a later analysis derived a clonal expansion index from normalized ranks of inferred template counts within each repertoire. In a later analysis, generation probabilities were computed using a VDJ recombination model fitted to out-of-frame rearrangements, and the results were checked against IGoR. In a later analysis, TCR-TCR, TCR-HLA and TCR-CMV co-occurrence was scored with hypergeometric tests, and a repertoire-size bias correction was applied to TCR pairs. In a later analysis, false discovery rates were estimated by permuting HLA or CMV assignments 20 times. In a later analysis, co-occurring TCRs were grouped with DBSCAN, and TCRdist sequence similarity was added when clustering was performed within HLA-allele-positive subsets. Repertoires with fewer than 30,000 or more than 120,000 public chains were left out of co-occurrence clustering, as were about five repertoires with anomalous nucleotide sharing. The immuneACCESS repertoire file appears here via TCRdb, limited to in-frame rearrangements. These files lack a portion of the clones; in checked studies, under half of the deficit traces to unresolved V genes, and the cause of the others is not known. V and J calls and clone size are given by that table; D and trimming were obtained from the DNA. This sample lists around 180,000 clones; roughly 80% were detected once. About 1.6% of the sample goes to the ten largest clones.

The cohort was made up of 666 healthy bone marrow donors. At the time of sampling, all cohort members were nominally healthy, though unrecorded immune exposures were likely present. The donor was CMV seronegative and belonged to the group of 350 to 400 seronegative cohort members. A peripheral blood sample was provided by each donor, and peripheral blood mononuclear cells were used for TCR beta sequencing. Genomic DNA was extracted from the blood cell samples with the Qiagen DNeasy Blood Extraction Kit. The cysteine opens and the phenylalanine closes a CDR3 of 16 amino acids. Only the CDR3 part of the read is kept: 48 bases, read in frame from the first base. The germline V and J ends show losses of 4 bases and 3 bases respectively, and no gene match explains 10 bases of the junction. CDR1 and CDR2, looked up from the germline V gene, are MGHDK and SYGVNS.

This clonotype was sampled from a woman between 45 and 65 years old in good health and CMV-seronegative. Sequencing was carried out using PBMCs. The chain is encoded by TRBV25-1 joined to TRBJ2-3; a stretch of 7 junction bases matches TRBD2. The DNA sequence is given as TGTGCCAGCAGTGTTACTCTCTCGGGGGGAACAGATACGCAGTATTTT. This codes for CASSVTLSGGTDTQYF.